Listed below are T cell receptor beta chains from one sample, sequenced in a study of CD8 T cells in Susac syndrome. MiXCR, applied by TCRdb to the immunoSEQ multiplex PCR reads, yields one record per CDR3 protein. Here the sample spans approximately 220,000 distinct CDR3 sequences, around nine tenths being singletons. The sequenced sample was CD8+ T cells from PBMCs. The source of these receptors is a human donor with multiple sclerosis. The CDR3 runs from the conserved cysteine through the conserved F or W. Fields, in order: D gene, clone size, J gene, V gene, CDR3 DNA, CDR3 protein. D genes are given only for firm matches. The size field is filled for only some rows; it gives once, few, many or a size class.

TRBD2 | NA | TRBJ2-3 | TRBV20-1 | TGCAGTGCTAGAGAGGCGGGAGAGGTAACAGATACGCAGTATTTT | CSAREAGEVTDTQYF
NA | NA | TRBJ2-1 | TRBV7-9 | TGTGCCAGCAGCTTAGACAACTCCTACAATGAGCAGTTCTTC | CASSLDNSYNEQFF
TRBD1 | once | TRBJ1-1 | TRBV9 | TGTGCCAGCAGCCCCCCGACAGGGTCAAAGGCTGAAGCTTTCTTT | CASSPPTGSKAEAFF
NA | NA | TRBJ2-7 | TRBV7-9 | TGTGCCAGCAGCCCCCCATCGGCACCACCTCGGCAGTACTTC | CASSPPSAPPRQYF
TRBD1 | NA | TRBJ2-7 | TRBV4-3 | TGCGCCAGCAGCCAAGGGGACAGGACGTCCTACGAGCAGTACTTC | CASSQGDRTSYEQYF
TRBD2 | once | TRBJ2-1 | TRBV9 | TGTGCCAGCAGCGTCGGACTAGCTGGATATGAGCAGTTCTTC | CASSVGLAGYEQFF
NA | few | TRBJ2-7 | TRBV9 | TGTGCCAGCAGCGTAGCGTCCGGGGCCAGCTACGAGCAGTACTTC | CASSVASGASYEQYF
TRBD2 | few | TRBJ2-7 | TRBV9 | TGTGCCAGCAGCACAAGCGGGAGCTACGAGCAGTACTTC | CASSTSGSYEQYF
NA | NA | TRBJ2-1 | TRBV3-1 | TGTGCCAGCAGCCCACGAGACGCCAATGAGCAGTTCTTC | CASSPRDANEQFF
TRBD1 | NA | TRBJ1-1 | TRBV7-8 | TGTGCCAGCAGCTTAGAAGGCGGGACAGCGAACACTGAAGCTTTCTTT | CASSLEGGTANTEAFF
NA | NA | TRBJ1-3 | TRBV7-9 | TGTGCCAGCAACGACGTTTACGGAAACACCATATATTTT | CASNDVYGNTIYF
TRBD2 | NA | TRBJ2-1 | TRBV4-1 | TGCGCCAGCAGCCAAGAAGGGACTAGCGATTTGGCCGAGCAGTTCTTC | CASSQEGTSDLAEQFF
TRBD1 | NA | TRBJ2-1 | TRBV12-3/TRBV12-4 | TGTGCCAGCAGTTTAGAGGACAGGGAAAATGAGCAGTTCTTC | CASSLEDRENEQFF
NA | NA | TRBJ2-2 | TRBV24-1 | TGTGCCACCAGTGCGAGGGACATATCCGCGAACACCGGGGAGCTGTTTTTT | CATSARDISANTGELFF
NA | NA | TRBJ2-5 | TRBV12-3/TRBV12-4 | TGTGCCAGCAGTTCTCCCCGGGACAATGACGAGACCCAGTACTTC | CASSSPRDNDETQYF
TRBD2 | once | TRBJ2-5 | TRBV25-1 | TGTGCCAGCAGCTCTCACTTGGGAGGGGAGACCCAGTACTTC | CASSSHLGGETQYF
NA | NA | TRBJ2-1 | TRBV7-9 | TGTGCCAGCAGCTCCCCCGGGGCCGTGGGTAATGAGCAGTTCTTC | CASSSPGAVGNEQFF
NA | NA | TRBJ2-4 | TRBV5-6 | TGTGCCAGCAGCTTAGCGGACATTCAGTACTTC | CASSLADIQYF
TRBD1 | NA | TRBJ1-1 | TRBV27 | TGTGCCAGCAGACCCGGGACAGGGGGAAAAAACACTGAAGCTTTCTTT | CASRPGTGGKNTEAFF
NA | NA | TRBJ2-3 | TRBV12-3/TRBV12-4 | TGTGCCAGCAGTTTCGGCGGGGCCGCAGATACGCAGTATTTT | CASSFGGAADTQYF
NA | NA | TRBJ2-1 | TRBV19 | TGTGCCACCCATTGGCAGGCAGGGGGGGAGCAGTTCTTC | CATHWQAGGEQFF
TRBD2 | NA | TRBJ2-1 | TRBV20-1 | TGCAGTGCTAGAGCCCCCCTAGCGGGAGGCCATTATCCCCCCTACAATGAGCAGTTCTTC | CSARAPLAGGHYPPYNEQFF
NA | NA | TRBJ2-7 | TRBV12-3/TRBV12-4 | TGTGCCAGCAGTTTCGGGACAGAGCAGTACTTC | CASSFGTEQYF
TRBD2 | NA | TRBJ2-7 | TRBV6-5 | TGTGCCAGCAGTTACTCGGGACTAGCGGGAGGCGCCTTTTTGTTCGAGCAGTACTTC | CASSYSGLAGGAFLFEQYF
NA | NA | TRBJ2-1 | TRBV4-1 | TGCGCCAGCAGCGCTGACGCGCACAATGAGCAGTTCTTC | CASSADAHNEQFF
NA | NA | TRBJ2-7 | TRBV12-3/TRBV12-4 | TGTGCCAGCAGTTTAGTAACAGGGCGGGACGAGCAGTACTTC | CASSLVTGRDEQYF